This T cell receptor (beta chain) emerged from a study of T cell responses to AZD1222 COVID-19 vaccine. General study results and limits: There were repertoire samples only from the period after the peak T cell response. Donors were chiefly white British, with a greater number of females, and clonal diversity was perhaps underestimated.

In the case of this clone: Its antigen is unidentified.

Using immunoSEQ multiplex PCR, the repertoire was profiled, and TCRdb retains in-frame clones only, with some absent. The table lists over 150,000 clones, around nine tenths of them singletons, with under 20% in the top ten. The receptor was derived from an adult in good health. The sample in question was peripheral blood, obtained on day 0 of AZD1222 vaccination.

The CDR3 protein is CAWSVGGVLRGNTIYF. Written as DNA, the CDR3 is TGTGCCTGGAGTGTAGGGGGGGTTCTGAGAGGAAACACCATATATTTT. V and J are TRBV30 and TRBJ1-3, with D maybe TRBD1 (6 bases). The germline V gene has CDR1 GTSNPN and CDR2 SVGIG (reference sequence). The CDR3 is made up of 16 amino acids. V was shortened by 0 bases and J by 4 bases, with 16 bases between the two germline ends.